Listed here is a single TCR beta chain. Germline-derived CDR1 and CDR2 are SGHAT and FQNNGV. V trimming: 1 base; J trimming: 6 bases; junction bases outside the gene matches: 5. The CDR3 has 14 amino acids. Authors' methods: Amplification with reference gene primers provided the estimates of nucleated cell counts. Profiling relied on immunoSEQ multiplex PCR, and the TCRdb table lists in-frame clones only, not all of them. V, J and clone size were drawn from that table, and D and trimming were deduced from the DNA. The sample has roughly 100,000 clones; about 87% are singletons. This entry is derived from a study of blood T cell repertoires in COVID-19.

The sample comprised peripheral blood. The chain uses TRBV11-2 and TRBJ1-2; TRBD1 agrees at 7 bases. This TCR came from a man aged 45-60 years with acute or convalescent COVID-19. The CDR3 reads CASSLVGTEDGYTF. The CDR3 DNA is TGTGCCAGCAGCTTAGTTGGGACAGAGGATGGCTACACCTTC.